What follows describes a single TCR beta chain. No antigen is known for it. The record originates from a study of blood T cells in healthy people across ages. Study-wide results and limits: Estimates drawn from one million T cells were deemed to understate diversity.

Per the germline V gene, CDR1 is KGHDR and CDR2 is SFDVKD. This CDR3 contains 16 residues. A second PCR of roughly 7 to 11 cycles used a sample-barcoded 5' primer and a J-beta primer mix. TCRdb re-called the 5' RACE reads through MiXCR, storing one row per CDR3 protein. The data show hundreds of thousands of distinct CDR3 sequences, with 45% to 50% seen just once and roughly a third held by the top ten. The TCR sequence derives from a woman aged 55-70 years in good health. Input material: blood. V and J are TRBV24-1 and TRBJ2-1, with a tentative D call TRBD1 (5 bases). The closer fit of TRBJ2-7 to the DNA end suggests the J call may be wrong. CDR3 sequence reads: CATTRAGFVLTYEQYF. As DNA, the CDR3 is TGTGCCACAACCAGAGCAGGGTTCGTACTAACCTACGAGCAGTACTTC.